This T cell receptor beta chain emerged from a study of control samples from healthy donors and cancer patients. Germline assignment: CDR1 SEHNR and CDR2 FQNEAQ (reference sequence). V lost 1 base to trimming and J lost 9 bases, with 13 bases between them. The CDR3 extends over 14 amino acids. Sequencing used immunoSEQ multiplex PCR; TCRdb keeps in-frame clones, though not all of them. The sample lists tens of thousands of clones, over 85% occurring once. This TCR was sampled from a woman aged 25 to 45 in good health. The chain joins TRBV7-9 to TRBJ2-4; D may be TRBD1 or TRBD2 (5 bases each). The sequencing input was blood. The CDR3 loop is CASSLGSGGVIQYF. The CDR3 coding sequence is TGTGCCAGCAGCTTAGGGTCTGGGGGAGTCATTCAGTACTTC.